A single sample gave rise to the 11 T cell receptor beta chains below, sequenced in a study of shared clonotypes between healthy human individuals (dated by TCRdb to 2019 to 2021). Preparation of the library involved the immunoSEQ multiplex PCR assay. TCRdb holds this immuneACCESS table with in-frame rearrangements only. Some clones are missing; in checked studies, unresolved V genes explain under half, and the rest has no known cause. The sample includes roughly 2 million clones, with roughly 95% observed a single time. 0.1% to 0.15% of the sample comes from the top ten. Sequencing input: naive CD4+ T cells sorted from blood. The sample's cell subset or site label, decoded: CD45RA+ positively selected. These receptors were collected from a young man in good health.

The CDR3 region has the DNA TGTGCCAGCAGCCCGAGTTGGAACGAGCAGTACTTC. Encoded protein: CASSPSWNEQYF. V usage is TRBV9 and J usage is TRBJ2-7; D remains ambiguous. Trimming took 4 bases from V and 5 from J, leaving 10 bases between them. The CDR3 consists of 12 residues. Germline CDR1 SGDLS, CDR2 YYNGEE.

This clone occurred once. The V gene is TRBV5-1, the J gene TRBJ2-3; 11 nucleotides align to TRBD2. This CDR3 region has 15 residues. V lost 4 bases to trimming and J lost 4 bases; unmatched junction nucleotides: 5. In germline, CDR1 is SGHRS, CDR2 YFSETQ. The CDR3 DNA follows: TGCGCCAGCAGCAAACTAGCGGGAGAAGCAGATACGCAGTATTTT. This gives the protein CASSKLAGEADTQYF.

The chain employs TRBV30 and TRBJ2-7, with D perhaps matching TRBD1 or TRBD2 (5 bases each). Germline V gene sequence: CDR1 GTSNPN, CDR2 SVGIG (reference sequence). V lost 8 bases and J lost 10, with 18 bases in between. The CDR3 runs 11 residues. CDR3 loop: CALGYGASQYF. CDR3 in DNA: TGTGCCCTGGGTTACGGGGCTTCCCAGTACTTC. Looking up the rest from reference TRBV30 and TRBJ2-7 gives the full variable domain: SQTIHQWPATLVQPVGSPLSLECTVEGTSNPNLYWYRQAAGRGLQLLFYSVGIGQISSEVPQNLSASRPQDRQFILSSKKLLLSDSGFYLCALGYGASQYFGPGTRLTVT.

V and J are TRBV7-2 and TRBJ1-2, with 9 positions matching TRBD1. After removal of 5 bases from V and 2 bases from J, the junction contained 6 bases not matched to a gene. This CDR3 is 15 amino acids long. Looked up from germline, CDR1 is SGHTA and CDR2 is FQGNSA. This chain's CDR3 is CASSLATGGNYGYTF. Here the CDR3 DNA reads TGTGCCAGCAGCCTGGCTACAGGGGGCAACTATGGCTACACCTTC.

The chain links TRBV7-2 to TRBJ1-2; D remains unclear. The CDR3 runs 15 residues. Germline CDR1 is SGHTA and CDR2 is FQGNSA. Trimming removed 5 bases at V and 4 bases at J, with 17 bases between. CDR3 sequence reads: CASSPGPGRGYGYTF. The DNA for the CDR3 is TGTGCCAGCAGCCCAGGACCCGGACGGGGCTATGGCTACACCTTC.

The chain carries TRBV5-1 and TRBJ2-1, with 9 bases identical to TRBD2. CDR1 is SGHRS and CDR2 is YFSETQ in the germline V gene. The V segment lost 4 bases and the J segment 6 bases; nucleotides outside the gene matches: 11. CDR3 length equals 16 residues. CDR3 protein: CASSPIEGGGANEQFF. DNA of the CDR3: TGCGCCAGCAGCCCGATCGAGGGCGGGGGGGCCAATGAGCAGTTCTTC.

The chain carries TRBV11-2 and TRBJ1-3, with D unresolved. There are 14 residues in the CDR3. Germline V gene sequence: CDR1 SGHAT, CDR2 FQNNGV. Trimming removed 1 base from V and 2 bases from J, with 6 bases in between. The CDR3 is CASSLVGAGNTIYF. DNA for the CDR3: TGTGCCAGCAGCTTAGTTGGAGCTGGAAACACCATATATTTT.

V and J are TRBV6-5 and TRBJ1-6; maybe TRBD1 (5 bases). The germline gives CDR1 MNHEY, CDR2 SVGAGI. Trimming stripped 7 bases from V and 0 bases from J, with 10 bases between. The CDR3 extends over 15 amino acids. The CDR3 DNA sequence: TGTGCCAGCAAATTCGACAGCTCCTATAATTCACCCCTCCACTTT. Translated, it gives CASKFDSSYNSPLHF.

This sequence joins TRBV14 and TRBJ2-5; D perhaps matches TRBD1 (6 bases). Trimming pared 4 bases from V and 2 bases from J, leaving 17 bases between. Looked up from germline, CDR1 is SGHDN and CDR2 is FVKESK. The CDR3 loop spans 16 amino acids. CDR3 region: CASSPLGRTDQETQYF. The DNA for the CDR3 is TGTGCCAGCAGCCCCCTTGGCCGGACAGATCAAGAGACCCAGTACTTC.

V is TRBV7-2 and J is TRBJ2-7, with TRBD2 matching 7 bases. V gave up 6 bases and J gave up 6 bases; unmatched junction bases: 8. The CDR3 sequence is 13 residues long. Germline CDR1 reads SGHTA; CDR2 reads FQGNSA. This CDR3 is CASRWEGGREQYF. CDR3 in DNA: TGTGCCAGCAGGTGGGAGGGAGGGCGCGAGCAGTACTTC. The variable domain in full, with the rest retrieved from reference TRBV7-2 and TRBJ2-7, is GAGVSQSPSNKVTEKGKDVELRCDPISGHTALYWYRQSLGQGLEFLIYFQGNSAPDKSGLPSDRFSAERTGGSVSTLTIQRTQQEDSAVYLCASRWEGGREQYFGPGTRLTVT.

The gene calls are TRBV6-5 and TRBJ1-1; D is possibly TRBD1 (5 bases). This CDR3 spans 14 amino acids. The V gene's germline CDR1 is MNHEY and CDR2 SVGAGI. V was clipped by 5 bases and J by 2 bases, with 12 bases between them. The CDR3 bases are TGTGCCAGCAGTCCCCCGGGGGTTAACACTGAAGCTTTCTTT. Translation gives CASSPPGVNTEAFF.